This T cell receptor (beta chain) derives from a study of T cells and Merkel cell carcinoma outcomes. Concerning this clone itself: Its antigen is as yet unknown.

General study points: Reportedly, T-cell repertoire with density predicts Merkel cell carcinoma outcomes.

The assay was immunoSEQ multiplex PCR, and TCRdb's table has in-frame clones only and misses some. Of roughly 530 clones in the sample, roughly nine tenths were seen once. V was trimmed by 4 bases and J by 7 bases, leaving 15 bases between them. Per germline, CDR1 SGDLS and CDR2 YYNGEE. The CDR3 is 15 amino acids. The receptor was isolated from a human donor with Merkel cell carcinoma. The sample taken for sequencing was tumor tissue from Merkel cell carcinoma. The chain uses TRBV9 and TRBJ1-6, with TRBD1 as a possible D gene (6 bases). The CDR3 coding sequence is TGTGCCAGCAGCACTCAACAGGGTTTGAATTCACCCCTCCACTTT. Translated: CASSTQQGLNSPLHF.